Below are 14 T cell receptor beta chains sequenced from a single sample in a study of T cell responses to AZD1222 COVID-19 vaccine. Profiling relied on immunoSEQ multiplex PCR, and the TCRdb table lists in-frame clones only, not all of them. Of 120,000 to 150,000 clones listed, 70% to 90% are singletons. The specimen comprised peripheral blood, sampled on day 0 of MenACWY control vaccination. The receptors originated from an adult in good health.

V usage is TRBV9 and J usage is TRBJ2-1; the D call may be TRBD1 or TRBD2 (5 bases each). Between the trimmed V and J ends, which lost 0 bases and 7 bases, there was a span of 14 bases. The CDR3 has 15 residues. CDR1 SGDLS and CDR2 YYNGEE come from the germline V gene. The CDR3 loop is CASSVAQVRGNEQFF. The DNA of the CDR3 is TGTGCCAGCAGCGTAGCGCAAGTGAGGGGTAATGAGCAGTTCTTC. The full variable domain, completed using reference TRBV9 and TRBJ2-1, is DSGVTQTPKHLITATGQRVTLRCSPRSGDLSVYWYQQSLDQGLQFLIQYYNGEERAKGNILERFSAQQFPDLHSELNLSSLELGDSALYFCASSVAQVRGNEQFFGPGTRLTVL.

The V gene is TRBV12-5, the J gene TRBJ2-5, with D perhaps matching TRBD1 or TRBD2 (6 bases each). The CDR3 is 16 amino acids. The germline CDR1 and CDR2 sequences are LGHNT and FRNRAP. The ends were cut back, 5 bases at V and 2 bases at J, with 18 bases in the middle. The CDR3 DNA sequence: TGTGCTAGTGGTACGCTAAGAGGGGGGAGACAAGAGACCCAGTACTTC. The encoded protein is CASGTLRGGRQETQYF.

This chain uses TRBV6-5 with TRBJ2-2, with D possibly matching TRBD1 (5 bases). The CDR3 consists of 14 residues. Germline V gene lookup returns CDR1 MNHEY and CDR2 SVGAGI. Trimming took 8 bases from V and 4 from J, leaving 14 bases between them. The CDR3 protein is CASRSGSRTGELFF. The CDR3 nucleotides read TGTGCCAGCCGATCAGGGTCGCGCACCGGGGAGCTGTTTTTT.

V and J are TRBV14 and TRBJ1-2, with D unclear. Germline CDR1 and CDR2: SGHDN and FVKESK. CDR3 length: 13 residues. V lost 4 bases and J 0 bases, leaving 6 bases between the germline ends. The CDR3 sequence: CASSPVANYGYTF. In DNA, the CDR3 is TGTGCCAGCAGCCCGGTCGCTAACTATGGCTACACCTTC.

The chain carries TRBV30 and TRBJ2-5; D possibly matches TRBD1 or TRBD2 (5 bases each). CDR1 is GTSNPN and CDR2 is SVGIG in the germline V gene (reference sequence). V lost 5 bases, J lost 4 bases, and 11 bases lay in between. There are 12 residues in the CDR3. The CDR3 DNA follows: TGTGCCTGGGACAGACGGGGAGAGACCCAGTACTTC. Translation gives CAWDRRGETQYF. Using reference TRBV30 and TRBJ2-5 for the parts outside the CDR3, the full variable domain is SQTIHQWPATLVQPVGSPLSLECTVEGTSNPNLYWYRQAAGRGLQLLFYSVGIGQISSEVPQNLSASRPQDRQFILSSKKLLLSDSGFYLCAWDRRGETQYFGPGTRLLVL.

The rearrangement links TRBV12-3 or TRBV12-4 to TRBJ2-3; D remains unclear. The CDR3 sequence is 13 residues long. Trimming pared 2 bases from V and 6 bases from J, leaving 9 bases between. The chain's CDR3 is CASSLNPPDTQYF. The CDR3 region has the DNA TGTGCCAGCAGTTTAAACCCCCCCGATACGCAGTATTTT.

The CDR3 here is CASSEGSPNQPQHF. CDR3 coding DNA: TGTGCCAGCAGTGAAGGCAGTCCCAATCAGCCCCAGCATTTT. The chain is built from TRBV6-1 and TRBJ1-5; D unresolved. The CDR3 runs to 14 residues. The germline V gene encodes CDR1 MNHNS and CDR2 SASEGT. The ends were cut back, 1 base at V and 3 bases at J, with 7 bases in the middle.

The chain uses TRBV7-3 and TRBJ2-3; perhaps D is TRBD1 or TRBD2 (5 bases each). The CDR3 consists of 15 residues. V lost 5 bases and J 3 bases, leaving 15 bases between the germline ends. Germline V gene sequence: CDR1 SGHTA, CDR2 FQGTGA. The CDR3 spells CASSRQITGTDTQYF. CDR3 DNA sequence: TGTGCCAGCAGCCGACAGATCACGGGAACAGATACGCAGTATTTT.

The genes are TRBV4-3 and TRBJ1-4; D unresolved. From germline, CDR1 is LGHNA and CDR2 YSLEER. V was clipped by 3 bases and J by 4 bases, with 12 bases between them. This CDR3 spans 15 amino acids. CDR3 DNA: TGCGCCAGCAGCCACGACACCCGGGGTAATGAAAAACTGTTTTTT. Translating gives CASSHDTRGNEKLFF.

This chain joins TRBV9 and TRBJ1-1, with TRBD1 as a possible D gene (5 bases). CDR1 is SGDLS, CDR2 YYNGEE, per germline. Trimming pared 0 bases from V and 3 bases from J, leaving 9 bases between. The CDR3 extends over 14 amino acids. The DNA for the CDR3 is TGTGCCAGCAGCGTAGGCAGGGTGGACACTGAAGCTTTCTTT. This translates into CASSVGRVDTEAFF. Using reference TRBV9 and TRBJ1-1 for the parts outside the CDR3, the full variable domain is DSGVTQTPKHLITATGQRVTLRCSPRSGDLSVYWYQQSLDQGLQFLIQYYNGEERAKGNILERFSAQQFPDLHSELNLSSLELGDSALYFCASSVGRVDTEAFFGQGTRLTVV.

This clone came up once. The chain couples TRBV30 to TRBJ1-5; D is possibly TRBD1 (5 bases). V lost 0 bases and J lost 6, with 9 bases in between. Germline V gene sequence: CDR1 GTSNPN, CDR2 SVGIG (reference sequence). This CDR3 contains 13 residues. For the CDR3, the DNA is TGTGCCTGGAGTGTAATCGGGGCTCAGCCCCAGCATTTT. Encoded protein: CAWSVIGAQPQHF. Full variable domain (outside the CDR3, taken from reference TRBV30 and TRBJ1-5): SQTIHQWPATLVQPVGSPLSLECTVEGTSNPNLYWYRQAAGRGLQLLFYSVGIGQISSEVPQNLSASRPQDRQFILSSKKLLLSDSGFYLCAWSVIGAQPQHFGDGTRLSIL.

The chain carries TRBV5-8 and TRBJ2-1; D uncertain. Trimming shortened V by 5 bases and J by 5 bases, and 20 bases separated the two germline ends. The germline V gene encodes CDR1 SGHTS and CDR2 YDEGEE. This CDR3 has 16 residues. CDR3 sequence: CASSILRHSADNEQFF. Here the CDR3 DNA reads TGTGCCAGCAGTATTCTCAGGCACTCGGCCGACAATGAGCAGTTCTTC. Full variable domain (remainder filled in from reference TRBV5-8 and TRBJ2-1): EAGVTQSPTHLIKTRGQQATLRCSPISGHTSVYWYQQALGLGLQFLLWYDEGEERNRGNFPPRFSGRQFPNYSSELNVNALELEDSALYLCASSILRHSADNEQFFGPGTRLTVL.

The chain is built from TRBV14 and TRBJ1-6; D is undetermined. Trimming took off 4 bases at V and 10 bases at J, with 17 bases between the two ends. The CDR3 covers 15 residues. Germline V gives CDR1 SGHDN, CDR2 FVKESK. The CDR3 nucleotides are TGTGCCAGCAGCCTCGACTGGGGAAAAGGGTCACCCCTCCACTTT. Protein sequence: CASSLDWGKGSPLHF.

This chain joins TRBV27 and TRBJ1-5; D ambiguous. The germline gives CDR1 MNHEY, CDR2 SMNVEV (reference sequence). The V gene lost 5 bases and the J gene lost 1 base, with 9 bases spanning the gap. There are 14 residues in the CDR3. The CDR3 sequence: CASSPGLSNQPQHF. The CDR3 bases are TGTGCCAGCAGTCCTGGATTGAGCAATCAGCCCCAGCATTTT.